These 10 T cell receptor beta chains came from one sample sequenced in a study of T cell clones after liver transplantation. Assay: immunoSEQ multiplex PCR; the TCRdb copy retains only in-frame clones and omits some. Of roughly 67,000 clones listed, more than 85% are singletons. The material was CD4+ T cells from blood, obtained roughly 26 months after liver transplant. All receptors derive from a human patient who received a liver transplant. Some T cells may be transferred from the graft donor.

V and J are TRBV6-1 and TRBJ2-1; 12 nucleotides align to TRBD2. Germline V CDR1 and CDR2: MNHNS, SASEGT. V was pared by 10 bases and J by 14 bases, with 15 bases of the junction left unmatched. This CDR3 spans 14 amino acids. As DNA, the CDR3 is TGTGCCACCGCCGACGTTCTAGCGGGAGGGCCTAAGTTCTTC. This sequence encodes CATADVLAGGPKFF.

The chain employs TRBV11-2 and TRBJ2-5; D is possibly TRBD1 (6 bases). Trimming left V 3 bases short and J 4 bases short, with 12 bases between. CDR3 length: 14 residues. Germline CDR1 SGHAT, CDR2 FQNNGV. CDR3: CASSLQGMGETQYF. The CDR3 bases are TGTGCCAGCAGCTTGCAGGGGATGGGAGAGACCCAGTACTTC. Using reference TRBV11-2 and TRBJ2-5 for the parts outside the CDR3, the full variable domain is EAGVAQSPRYKIIEKRQSVAFWCNPISGHATLYWYQQILGQGPKLLIQFQNNGVVDDSQLPKDRFSAERLKGVDSTLKIQPAKLEDSAVYLCASSLQGMGETQYFGPGTRLLVL.

V usage is TRBV29-1 and J usage is TRBJ2-7; D is tentatively TRBD1 or TRBD2 (5 bases each). The ends were cut back, 6 bases at V and 0 bases at J, with 9 bases in the middle. Germline assignment: CDR1 SQVTM and CDR2 ANQGSEA. The CDR3 totals 12 residues. DNA for the CDR3: TGCAGCGTGACCGGGACCTCCTACGAGCAGTACTTC. Residues: CSVTGTSYEQYF.

This chain uses TRBV7-3 with TRBJ1-3, with D possibly matching TRBD1 (6 bases). Trimming cost V 4 bases and J 4 bases, with 8 bases left between them. The CDR3 spans 13 residues. CDR1 is SGHTA, CDR2 FQGTGA, per germline. CDR3 coding DNA: TGTGCCAGCAGCTACGGGACAGGAAACACCATATATTTT. This translates into CASSYGTGNTIYF.

This rearrangement joins TRBV27 to TRBJ2-7; the match to TRBD1 covers 7 bases. J lost 2 bases, V lost 5 bases, and 9 bases had no gene match. The CDR3 has 15 residues. Germline V CDR1 and CDR2: MNHEY, SMNVEV (reference sequence). The CDR3 region is CASSPRQGSAYEQYF. CDR3 in DNA: TGTGCCAGCAGTCCCCGACAGGGATCAGCCTACGAGCAGTACTTC.

The table lists this clone with a count of one. The V call is TRBV5-1, the J call TRBJ2-7; D may correspond to TRBD1 or TRBD2 (6 bases each). From germline, CDR1 is SGHRS and CDR2 YFSETQ. Trimming took 4 bases from V and 5 from J, leaving 25 bases between them. This CDR3 spans 17 amino acids. CDR3 DNA: TGCGCCAGCAGCAACCTTAATCCGACAGGAGGGACACACGAGCAGTACTTC. Protein product: CASSNLNPTGGTHEQYF.

Note on this clone: Different DNA sequences within this sample yield the same CDR3. The chain has TRBV19 and TRBJ2-5; 11 bases line up with TRBD2. The CDR3 loop spans 15 amino acids. CDR1 and CDR2 (germline): LNHDA, SQIVND (reference sequence). Trimming took 3 bases from V and 5 from J; bases not matched to a gene: 5. The CDR3 DNA is TGTGCCAGTAGTATCCTAGCGGGAGGAGGGGAGACCCAGTACTTC. It codes for CASSILAGGGETQYF.

The chain is built from TRBV7-9 and TRBJ1-2; D call uncertain. The CDR3 has 13 amino acids. V lost 2 bases, J lost 3 bases, and 7 bases lay in between. Per germline, CDR1 SEHNR and CDR2 FQNEAQ (reference sequence). Here the CDR3 DNA reads TGTGCCAGCAGCTTAACAGTCGACTATGGCTACACCTTC. Encoded protein: CASSLTVDYGYTF.

This clone was counted a single time. The J gene is TRBJ1-1, the V gene TRBV6-5; D possibly corresponds to TRBD1 (6 bases). V lost 8 bases, J lost 1 base, and 17 bases lay in between. The CDR3 loop spans 15 amino acids. Germline V gene lookup returns CDR1 MNHEY and CDR2 SVGAGI. The CDR3 protein is CASAPLDRKNTEAFF. In nucleotides, the CDR3 is TGTGCCAGCGCCCCCCTCGACAGGAAGAACACTGAAGCTTTCTTT.

The V and J genes are TRBV14 and TRBJ1-2; possible D gene TRBD1, 5 bases. CDR1 is SGHDN, CDR2 FVKESK, per germline. The V and J ends lost 5 bases and 7 bases respectively, with 14 bases between them. The CDR3 extends over 13 amino acids. The CDR3 loop reads CASSDSVLGGYTF. CDR3 sequence (DNA): TGTGCCAGCAGCGACAGTGTTCTAGGTGGCTACACCTTC.